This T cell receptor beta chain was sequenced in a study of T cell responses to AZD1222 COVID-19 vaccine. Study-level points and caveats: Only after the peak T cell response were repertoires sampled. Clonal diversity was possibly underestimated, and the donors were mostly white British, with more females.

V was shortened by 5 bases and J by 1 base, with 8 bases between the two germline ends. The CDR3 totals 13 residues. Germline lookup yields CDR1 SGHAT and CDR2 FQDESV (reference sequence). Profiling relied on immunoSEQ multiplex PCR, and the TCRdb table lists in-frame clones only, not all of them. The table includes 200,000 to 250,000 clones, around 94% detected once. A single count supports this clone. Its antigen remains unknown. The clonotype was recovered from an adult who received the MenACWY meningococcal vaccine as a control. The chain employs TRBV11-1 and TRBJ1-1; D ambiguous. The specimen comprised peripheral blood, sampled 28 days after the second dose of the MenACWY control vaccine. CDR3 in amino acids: CASSAQRNTEAFF. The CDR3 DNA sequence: TGTGCCAGCAGCGCTCAGAGGAACACTGAAGCTTTCTTT.